Many counts were recorded for the clone carrying this TCR beta chain. Its target is not known. Specified time point: sample taken at primary tumor resection. MiXCR, applied by TCRdb to the 5' RACE reads, yields one record per CDR3 protein. The profile shows more than 2,500 distinct CDR3 sequences, approximately 8% of them singletons. The CDR3 covers 14 residues. Germline values: CDR1 SEHNR, CDR2 FQNEAQ (reference sequence). Trimming took 1 base from V and 8 from J; bases not matched to a gene: 5. This sample was included in a study of spatial heterogeneity in lung cancer. Study details: There was a strong correlation between the counts of TCR transcripts measured in tumor regions and a T cell transcriptional module score that was calculated from matched bulk RNA-seq. General observations from the study: Expanded intratumoral alpha and beta TCR counts tracked tumor mutation counts.

The sample was lung tumor tissue, taken at surgery. The chain uses TRBV7-9 and TRBJ2-1, with 7 bases fitting TRBD1. The receptor was derived from a male donor with early-stage non-small cell lung cancer. CDR3 amino acids: CASSLGDSLDEQFF. In nucleotides, the CDR3 is TGTGCCAGCAGCTTAGGGGACAGCCTGGATGAGCAGTTCTTC.